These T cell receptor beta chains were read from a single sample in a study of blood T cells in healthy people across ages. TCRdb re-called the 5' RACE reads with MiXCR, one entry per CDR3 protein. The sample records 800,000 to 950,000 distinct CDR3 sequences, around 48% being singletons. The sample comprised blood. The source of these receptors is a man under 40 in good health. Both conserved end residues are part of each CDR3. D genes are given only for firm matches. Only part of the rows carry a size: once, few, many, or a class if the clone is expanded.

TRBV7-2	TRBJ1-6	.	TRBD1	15	CASSLALGGLSPLHF	TGTGCCAGCAGCTTAGCGTTAGGGGGCCTGTCACCCCTCCACTTT
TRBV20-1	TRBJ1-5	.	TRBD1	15	CSATGGVDSNQPQHF	TGCAGTGCTACAGGGGGCGTAGATAGCAATCAGCCCCAGCATTTT
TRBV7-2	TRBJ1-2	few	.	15	CASSILRDGDYGYTF	TGTGCCAGCAGCATACTAAGGGACGGCGACTATGGCTACACCTTC
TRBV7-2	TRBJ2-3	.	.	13	CASSPRLGDTQYF	TGTGCCAGCAGCCCCCGGCTTGGGGATACGCAGTATTTT
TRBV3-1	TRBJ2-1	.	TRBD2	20	CASSQDRGLAGGRSYNEQFF	TGTGCCAGCAGCCAAGATCGAGGACTAGCGGGGGGCCGCTCCTACAATGAGCAGTTCTTC
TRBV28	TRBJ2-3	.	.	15	CASSSFQSGAGTQYF	TGTGCCAGCAGTTCTTTCCAAAGTGGGGCTGGTACGCAGTATTTT
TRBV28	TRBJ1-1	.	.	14	CASSPPRGPTEAFF	TGTGCCAGCAGTCCCCCACGGGGTCCCACTGAAGCTTTCTTT
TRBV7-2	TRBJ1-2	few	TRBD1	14	CASSLARDSPRYTF	TGTGCCAGCAGCTTAGCCCGGGACAGCCCAAGATACACCTTC
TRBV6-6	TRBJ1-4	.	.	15	CASSYSRQGSEKLFF	TGTGCCAGCAGTTACTCTAGGCAGGGAAGTGAAAAACTGTTTTTT
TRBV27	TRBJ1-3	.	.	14	CASSQRGAGNTIYF	TGTGCCAGCAGTCAACGGGGGGCGGGAAACACCATATATTTT
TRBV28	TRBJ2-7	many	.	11	CASSLQYEQYF	TGTGCCAGCAGTTTGCAGTACGAGCAGTACTTC
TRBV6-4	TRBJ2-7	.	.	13	CAPFVGATYEQYF	TGTGCCCCATTCGTGGGGGCTACCTACGAGCAGTACTTC
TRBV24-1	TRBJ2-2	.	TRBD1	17	CATSDPWTGENTGELFF	TGTGCCACCAGTGATCCTTGGACAGGGGAGAACACCGGGGAGCTGTTTTTT
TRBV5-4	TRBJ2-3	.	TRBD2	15	CASSYTSGGPDTQYF	TGTGCCAGCAGCTATACTAGCGGGGGCCCAGATACGCAGTATTTT
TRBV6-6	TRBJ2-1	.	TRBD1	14	CARSPRTGLLEQFF	TGTGCCCGCAGTCCTAGGACAGGGCTTCTTGAGCAGTTCTTC
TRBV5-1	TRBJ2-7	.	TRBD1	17	CASSLDVKRTGLDEQYF	TGCGCCAGCAGCTTGGATGTGAAACGGACAGGATTGGACGAGCAGTACTTC
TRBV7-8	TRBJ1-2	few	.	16	CASSLEVDHGDYGYTF	TGTGCCAGCAGCCTAGAAGTCGACCACGGGGACTATGGCTACACCTTC
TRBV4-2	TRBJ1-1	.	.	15	CASSQGSQGGTEAFF	TGTGCCAGCAGCCAAGGATCTCAGGGAGGGACTGAAGCTTTCTTT
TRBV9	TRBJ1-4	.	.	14	CASSVVPENEKLFF	TGTGCCAGCAGCGTAGTTCCTGAGAATGAAAAACTGTTTTTT
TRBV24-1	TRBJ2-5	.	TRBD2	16	CATSDRAGQYQETQYF	TGTGCCACCAGTGATAGAGCGGGGCAGTACCAAGAGACCCAGTACTTC
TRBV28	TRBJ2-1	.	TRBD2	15	CASTVGLAGVNEQFF	TGTGCCAGCACTGTAGGACTAGCGGGGGTAAATGAGCAGTTCTTC
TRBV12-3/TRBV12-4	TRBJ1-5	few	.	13	CASRRQINQPQHF	TGTGCCAGCAGACGACAGATCAATCAGCCCCAGCATTTT
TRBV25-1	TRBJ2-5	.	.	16	CAGSEVGARPRETQYF	TGTGCCGGCAGTGAAGTGGGGGCGCGTCCGCGAGAGACCCAGTACTTC
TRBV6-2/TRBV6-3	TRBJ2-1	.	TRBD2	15	CASSSERGVHNEQFF	TGTGCCAGCAGTTCAGAACGGGGGGTTCACAATGAGCAGTTCTTC
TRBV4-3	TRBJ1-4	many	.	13	CASSRTLQGELFF	TGCGCCAGCAGCCGCACCTTACAGGGAGAACTGTTTTTT
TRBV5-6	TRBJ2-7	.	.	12	CASSLLPVEQYF	TGTGCCAGCAGCTTGCTTCCGGTCGAGCAGTACTTC
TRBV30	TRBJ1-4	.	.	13	CAWIPTTNEKLFF	TGTGCCTGGATACCGACAACTAATGAAAAACTGTTTTTT
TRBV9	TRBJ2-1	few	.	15	CASSVDGRQGNEQFF	TGTGCCAGCAGCGTAGATGGCCGGCAGGGGAATGAGCAGTTCTTC
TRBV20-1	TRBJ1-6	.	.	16	CSARTPTSSYNSPLHF	TGCAGTGCTAGGACGCCAACTAGCTCCTATAATTCACCCCTCCACTTT
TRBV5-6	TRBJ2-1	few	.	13	CASSPPWGDEQFF	TGTGCCAGCAGCCCCCCCTGGGGCGATGAGCAGTTCTTC
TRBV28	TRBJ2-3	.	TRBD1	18	CASSLTRQGQTSTDTQYF	TGTGCCAGCAGTTTAACCCGACAGGGTCAAACTAGCACAGATACGCAGTATTTT
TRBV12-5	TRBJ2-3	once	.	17	CASGFYRDPGATDTQYF	TGTGCTAGTGGTTTCTACCGGGACCCAGGAGCCACAGATACGCAGTATTTT
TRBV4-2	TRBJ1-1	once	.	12	CASSHDRHEAFF	TGTGCCAGCAGCCACGACAGGCATGAAGCTTTCTTT
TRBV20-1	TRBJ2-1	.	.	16	CSALPTTRVVWSEQFF	TGCAGTGCTCTCCCCACTACTAGAGTCGTGTGGAGTGAGCAGTTCTTC
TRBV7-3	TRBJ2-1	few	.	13	CASSLRRENEQFF	TGTGCCAGCAGCTTAAGGCGAGAGAATGAGCAGTTCTTC
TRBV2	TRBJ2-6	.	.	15	CASREQVSGANVLTF	TGTGCCAGCAGGGAACAGGTTTCTGGGGCCAACGTCCTGACTTTC
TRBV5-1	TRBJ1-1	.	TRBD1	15	CASSWGTGINTEAFF	TGCGCCAGCAGCTGGGGGACAGGGATCAACACTGAAGCTTTCTTT
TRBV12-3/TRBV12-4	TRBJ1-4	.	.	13	CASSLKSVEKLFF	TGTGCCAGCAGTTTAAAGTCAGTCGAAAAACTGTTTTTT
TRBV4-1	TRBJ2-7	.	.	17	CASSQSTEMVGSYEQYF	TGCGCCAGCAGCCAATCCACAGAAATGGTAGGATCTTACGAGCAGTACTTC
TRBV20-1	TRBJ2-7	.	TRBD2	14	CSARASGGAYEQYF	TGCAGTGCTAGGGCTAGCGGGGGGGCCTACGAGCAGTACTTC
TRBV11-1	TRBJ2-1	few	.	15	CASSSGITPYNEQFF	TGTGCCAGCAGCTCAGGGATTACGCCCTACAATGAGCAGTTCTTC
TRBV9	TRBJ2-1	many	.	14	CASSATGGYNEQFF	TGTGCCAGCAGCGCCACCGGGGGCTACAATGAGCAGTTCTTC
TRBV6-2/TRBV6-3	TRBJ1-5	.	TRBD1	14	CASSSQGAVEPQHF	TGTGCCAGCAGCTCACAGGGGGCTGTGGAGCCCCAGCATTTT
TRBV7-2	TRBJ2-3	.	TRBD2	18	CASSLGAVAGVWADTQYF	TGTGCCAGCAGCTTAGGCGCGGTAGCGGGGGTATGGGCAGATACGCAGTATTTT
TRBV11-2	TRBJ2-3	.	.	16	CASSLDMGVNLDTQYF	TGTGCCAGCAGCTTAGATATGGGAGTTAACCTAGATACGCAGTATTTT
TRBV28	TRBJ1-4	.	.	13	CASTLRQNEKLFF	TGTGCCAGCACCCTAAGACAGAATGAAAAACTGTTTTTT
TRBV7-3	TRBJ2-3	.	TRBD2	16	CASSLRLGGSTDTQYF	TGTGCCAGCAGCTTAAGGCTGGGGGGGAGCACAGATACGCAGTATTTT
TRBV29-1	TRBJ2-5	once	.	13	CSVEPRVRETQYF	TGCAGCGTTGAACCCAGGGTTCGTGAGACCCAGTACTTC
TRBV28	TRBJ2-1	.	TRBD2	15	CASSLGLAGGLMQFF	TGTGCCAGCAGTTTAGGACTAGCGGGGGGCCTAATGCAGTTCTTC
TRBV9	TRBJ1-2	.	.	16	CAAPGAGTRINYGYTF	TGTGCCGCCCCGGGGGCAGGGACTAGGATAAACTATGGCTACACCTTC